This TCR beta chain is drawn from a study of cytomegalovirus exposure and HLA in healthy donors. Study conclusions and caveats: Several top significant clusters appeared, in a later analysis, to be linked to common viral pathogens. The listing of some 170 TCR beta chains classed them as cytomegalovirus-associated. CMV antigen specificity was confirmed in vitro for three CMV-associated chains.

V shed 1 base and J 4 bases; nucleotides not matched to a gene: 7. This CDR3 comprises 16 residues. The germline V gene encodes CDR1 SGHRS and CDR2 YFSETQ. Nominally healthy donors provided the samples, though records likely missed some immune exposures. About this clone: Its matching antigen is unknown.

In the PCR, 60 Vbeta and 13 Jbeta primers were used. The data were produced by immunoSEQ multiplex PCR, yet TCRdb's version contains in-frame clones alone and is incomplete. The sample shows about 190,000 clones, 74% of them seen only once. J is TRBJ2-2 and V is TRBV5-1; 7 bases map to TRBD1. The TCR sequence derives from a woman in her 30s in good health and CMV-seropositive. Sequenced input: PBMCs. In DNA, the CDR3 is TGCGCCAGCAGCTTGATGTTACAGGGGTCCACCGGGGAGCTGTTTTTT. This codes for CASSLMLQGSTGELFF.